This T cell receptor beta chain is from a study of blood T cell repertoires in COVID-19. In the study overall: Acute and convalescent COVID-19 specimens originated in the United States, Italy and Spain. T cells, B-cell-depleted T cells, or PBMCs provided the cDNA or gDNA that served as material.

In the authors' methods: Amplification with reference gene primers provided the estimates of nucleated cell counts. The protocol was immunoSEQ multiplex PCR, while the TCRdb copy is restricted to in-frame clones and leaves out a portion. The D gene and trimming were derived from the DNA, and the V and J assignments and clone size from that table. The table includes about 230,000 clones, under 90% detected once. Per the germline V gene, CDR1 is MNHEY and CDR2 is SVGAGI. V lost 2 bases to trimming and J lost 13 bases; unmatched junction nucleotides: 8. This CDR3 comprises 14 residues. This TCR came from a middle-aged man with COVID-19, enrolled during active disease. The chain couples TRBV6-5 to TRBJ1-6; 7 nucleotides line up with TRBD1. Sequenced input: peripheral blood. The CDR3 coding sequence is TGTGCCAGCAGTTACGGGACAGACAATTGGCCCCTCCACTTT. Translation gives CASSYGTDNWPLHF.